This T cell receptor beta chain was captured by sequencing in a study of T cells in Graves' hyperthyroidism and ophthalmopathy. At the level of the study: Peripheral blood collection took place at initial diagnosis, before any treatment.

Regions amplified from RNA transcripts were the TCR beta CDR3 regions. The study used the HTBI primer set for a first-round RT-PCR of the TCR CDR3. TCRdb reanalysed the multiplex PCR reads using MiXCR and keeps one entry per CDR3 protein. Altogether 650,000 to 850,000 distinct CDR3 sequences are present, approximately 18% being singletons, with the ten largest covering approximately 15%. This clonotype was recorded at least ten times. V was cut by 0 bases and J by 5 bases, with 13 bases left in between. Germline assignment: CDR1 SGHVS and CDR2 FQNEAQ. The CDR3 contains 15 residues. Input material: blood. The sequence was collected from a woman aged 45-59 years with Graves' hyperthyroidism that later progressed to Graves' ophthalmopathy. The chain employs TRBV7-8 and TRBJ1-1; D uncertain. The CDR3 region has the DNA TGTGCCAGCAGCTTAGCTCGGCAAACGGGGACTGAAGCTTTCTTT. Translating gives CASSLARQTGTEAFF.